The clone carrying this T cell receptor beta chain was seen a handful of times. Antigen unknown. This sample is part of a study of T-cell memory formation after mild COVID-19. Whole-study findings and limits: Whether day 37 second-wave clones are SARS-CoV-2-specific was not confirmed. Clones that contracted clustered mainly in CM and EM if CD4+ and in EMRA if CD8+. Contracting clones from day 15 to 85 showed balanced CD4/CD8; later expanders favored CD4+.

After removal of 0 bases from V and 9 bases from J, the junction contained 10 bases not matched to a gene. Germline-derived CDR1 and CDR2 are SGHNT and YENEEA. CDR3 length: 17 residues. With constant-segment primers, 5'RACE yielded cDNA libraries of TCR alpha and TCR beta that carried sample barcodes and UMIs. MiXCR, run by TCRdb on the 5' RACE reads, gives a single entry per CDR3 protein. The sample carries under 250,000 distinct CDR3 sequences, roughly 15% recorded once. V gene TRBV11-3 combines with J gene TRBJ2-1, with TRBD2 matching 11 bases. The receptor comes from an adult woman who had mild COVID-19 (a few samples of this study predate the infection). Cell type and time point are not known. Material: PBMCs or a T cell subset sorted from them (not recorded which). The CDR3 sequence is CASSLEKTSGIGSEQFF. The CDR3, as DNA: TGTGCCAGCAGCTTAGAGAAGACTAGCGGGATCGGGAGTGAGCAGTTCTTC.